Each of the 20 T cell receptor beta chains below was sequenced from the same sample in a study of identical twins. TCRdb itself ran the 5' RACE reads through MiXCR, one entry per CDR3 protein. The sample has under 900,000 distinct CDR3 sequences; 9% to 15% are singletons. This sample was also put to use in a study of yellow fever vaccine responses in identical twins.

The sample was PBMCs. The origin of the receptors is a woman under 30 in good health.

J is TRBJ2-2 and V is TRBV24-1, with a tentative D call TRBD2 (5 bases). The CDR3 runs 12 residues. CDR1 is KGHDR, CDR2 SFDVKD, per germline. V was cut by 5 bases and J by 7 bases, with 7 bases left in between. The CDR3 reads CATSGEIGELFF. As DNA, the CDR3 is TGTGCCACCAGTGGGGAGATCGGGGAGCTGTTTTTT.

The rearrangement uses TRBV11-3 and TRBJ2-2; D gene unclear. The CDR3 has 13 residues. V was clipped by 2 bases and J by 8 bases, with 9 bases between them. Germline V CDR1 and CDR2: SGHNT, YENEEA. As DNA, the CDR3 is TGTGCCAGCAGCTTATCGTCGTTTGGGGAGCTGTTTTTT. Residues: CASSLSSFGELFF. The whole variable domain, filled in from reference TRBV11-3 and TRBJ2-2, reads EAGVVQSPRYKIIEKKQPVAFWCNPISGHNTLYWYLQNLGQGPELLIRYENEEAVDDSQLPKDRFSAERLKGVDSTLKIQPAELGDSAVYLCASSLSSFGELFFGEGSRLTVL.

The J gene is TRBJ2-3, the V gene TRBV5-1, with D tentatively TRBD2 (5 bases). The V gene's germline CDR1 is SGHRS and CDR2 YFSETQ. The CDR3 length is 15 residues. Deletions cut 2 bases from V and 2 bases from J, with 12 bases between. Here the CDR3 DNA reads TGCGCCAGCAGCTTCCGGAGCGGAGACACAGATACGCAGTATTTT. This codes for CASSFRSGDTDTQYF.

The V and J genes are TRBV5-1 and TRBJ2-2; weak D call: TRBD2 (5 bases). Germline V gene data show CDR1 as SGHRS and CDR2 as YFSETQ. V shed 1 base and J shed 3 bases, with 10 bases lying between them. There are 15 residues in the CDR3. The CDR3 nucleotides are TGCGCCAGCAGCTTGCTGGGAGAGGACACCGGGGAGCTGTTTTTT. Amino acid sequence: CASSLLGEDTGELFF.

V is TRBV2 and J is TRBJ2-1, with D possibly being TRBD2 (5 bases). The CDR3 is made up of 13 amino acids. Germline lookup yields CDR1 SNHLY and CDR2 FYNNEI. V shed 3 bases and J shed 11 bases, with 14 bases lying between them. The CDR3 sequence: CASSEMGSVKQFF. In DNA form, the CDR3 reads TGTGCCAGCAGTGAGATGGGGAGTGTGAAGCAGTTCTTC.

The chain recombines TRBV28 with TRBJ1-1; D unresolved. The CDR3 sequence is 10 residues long. The ends were cut back, 8 bases at V and 5 bases at J, with 6 bases in the middle. Per germline, CDR1 MDHEN and CDR2 SYDVKM. The CDR3 loop reads CASCRTEAFF. The CDR3 DNA follows: TGTGCCAGCTGTCGGACTGAAGCTTTCTTT. The full variable domain, with the rest looked up from reference TRBV28 and TRBJ1-1, is DVKVTQSSRYLVKRTGEKVFLECVQDMDHENMFWYRQDPGLGLRLIYFSYDVKMKEKGDIPEGYSVSREKKERFSLILESASTNQTSMYLCASCRTEAFFGQGTRLTVV.

This clonotype came up a few times. The CDR3 loop is CASTLTAVGYTF. CDR3 coding DNA: TGTGCCAGCACCCTGACAGCGGTTGGCTACACCTTC. V gene TRBV2 combines with J gene TRBJ1-2; D possibly corresponds to TRBD1 (5 bases). The ends were cut back, 7 bases at V and 7 bases at J, with 13 bases in the middle. The germline V gene has CDR1 SNHLY and CDR2 FYNNEI. The CDR3 is made up of 12 amino acids.

The chain is built from TRBV5-1 and TRBJ1-4; D gene unclear. The CDR3 extends over 12 amino acids. CDR1 and CDR2 (germline): SGHRS, YFSETQ. Trimming pared 3 bases from V and 8 bases from J, leaving 8 bases between. CDR3 in amino acids: CASSSTGEKLFF. CDR3 in DNA: TGCGCCAGCAGCTCAACCGGAGAAAAACTGTTTTTT.

This clonotype was seen a handful of times. The rearrangement joins TRBV28 to TRBJ2-5, with D uncertain. CDR3 length: 13 residues. The germline CDR1 and CDR2 sequences are MDHEN and SYDVKM. Deletions cut 6 bases from V and 7 bases from J, with 15 bases between. The CDR3 here is CASSPVGYGTQYF. CDR3 sequence (DNA): TGTGCCAGCAGCCCCGTGGGATATGGGACCCAGTACTTC.

The rearrangement links TRBV2 to TRBJ1-1, with D maybe TRBD1 (6 bases). Trimming left V 5 bases short and J 7 bases short, with 14 bases between. The germline V gene encodes CDR1 SNHLY and CDR2 FYNNEI. The CDR3 totals 13 residues. The CDR3 coding sequence is TGTGCCAGCAGTATAGGCTTAGGGGGTGAAGCTTTCTTT. Amino acids: CASSIGLGGEAFF.

This clonotype was counted a few times. This chain links TRBV6-2 or TRBV6-3 with TRBJ2-5; perhaps TRBD2 as D (7 bases). The germline V and J ends were trimmed by 6 bases and 5 bases, with 22 bases remaining between them. Germline V lookup: CDR1 MNHEY, CDR2 SVGEGT. The CDR3 has 16 residues. Here the CDR3 DNA reads TGTGCCAGCAGCTTGGGGGGGGCACGATGGATGGAGACCCAGTACTTC. It translates to CASSLGGARWMETQYF.

This clonotype was counted between two and nine times. The chain couples TRBV20-1 to TRBJ2-7; D is undetermined. Germline assignment: CDR1 DFQATT and CDR2 SNEGSKA (reference sequence). V shed 2 bases and J shed 0 bases, with 8 bases lying between them. The CDR3 is 13 residues long. CDR3 in DNA: TGCAGTGCTAGACCCGTCCTCTCCTACGAGCAGTACTTC. Translation: CSARPVLSYEQYF.

This clonotype was counted between two and nine times. The J gene is TRBJ1-4, the V gene TRBV6-1; 11 bases agree with TRBD1. This CDR3 spans 17 amino acids. Germline V CDR1 and CDR2: MNHNS, SASEGT. J gave up 8 bases and V 5 bases, and 13 bases lay outside the gene matches. The CDR3 DNA follows: TGTGCCAGCAGTCCTAGGACAGGGGGCAGAAGATTAGAAAAACTGTTTTTT. This gives the protein CASSPRTGGRRLEKLFF.

This clonotype was counted ten times or more. The V and J genes are TRBV3-1 and TRBJ1-1; D gene uncertain. The V end was cut by 0 bases, the J end by 1 base, with 9 bases between. CDR1 and CDR2 from the germline V gene are LGHDT and YNNKEL (reference sequence). This CDR3 region has 15 residues. The CDR3 reads CASSQDVTANTEAFF. DNA for the CDR3: TGTGCCAGCAGCCAAGATGTGACGGCGAACACTGAAGCTTTCTTT.

The chain couples TRBV11-2 to TRBJ2-1; possibly TRBD2 for D (5 bases). The CDR3 contains 15 residues. Trimming pared 1 base from V and 4 bases from J, leaving 11 bases between. Per the germline V gene, CDR1 is SGHAT and CDR2 is FQNNGV. This chain's CDR3 is CASSLAGTRYNEQFF. For the CDR3, the DNA is TGTGCCAGCAGCTTAGCGGGAACTCGATACAATGAGCAGTTCTTC. Complete variable domain (other parts from reference TRBV11-2 and TRBJ2-1): EAGVAQSPRYKIIEKRQSVAFWCNPISGHATLYWYQQILGQGPKLLIQFQNNGVVDDSQLPKDRFSAERLKGVDSTLKIQPAKLEDSAVYLCASSLAGTRYNEQFFGPGTRLTVL.

This clonotype was observed many times. The V gene is TRBV6-5, the J gene TRBJ1-3, with D possibly matching TRBD1 (5 bases). Trimming pared 2 bases from V and 3 bases from J, leaving 14 bases between. This CDR3 contains 16 residues. Germline V gene data show CDR1 as MNHEY and CDR2 as SVGAGI. CDR3 nucleotides: TGTGCCAGCAGTTACGGGGGGAACTTAGGTGGAAACACCATATATTTT. Encoded protein: CASSYGGNLGGNTIYF.

The CDR3 spells CSVRTISGNTIYF. The DNA for the CDR3 is TGCAGCGTACGGACCATCTCTGGAAACACCATATATTTT. The V gene is TRBV29-1, the J gene TRBJ1-3; D is undetermined. The CDR3 covers 13 residues. V lost 6 bases, J lost 0 bases, and 9 bases lay in between. Germline loops: CDR1 SQVTM, CDR2 ANQGSEA.

This clonotype was counted only a few times. The chain recombines TRBV29-1 with TRBJ2-6, with D unresolved. Germline CDR1 SQVTM, CDR2 ANQGSEA. This CDR3 spans 15 amino acids. The germline V and J ends were trimmed by 3 bases and 2 bases, with 11 bases remaining between them. CDR3 loop: CSVDDARTGANVLTF. The CDR3 DNA is TGCAGCGTTGACGACGCTCGGACTGGGGCCAACGTCCTGACTTTC.

This clonotype showed up just a few times. This chain joins TRBV15 and TRBJ2-1; TRBD1 agrees at 8 bases. V dropped 3 bases and J dropped 7; count of bases not matched to a gene: 5. This CDR3 is 14 amino acids long. Germline CDR1 and CDR2: LNHNV and YYDKDF (reference sequence). Written as DNA, the CDR3 is TGTGCCACCAGCAGGGGGACAGGCGATAATGAGCAGTTCTTC. As protein: CATSRGTGDNEQFF.

The J gene is TRBJ2-1, the V gene TRBV5-6, with D hard to call. The CDR3 has 14 amino acids. Germline CDR1 SGHDT, CDR2 YYEEEE. Trimming took off 0 bases at V and 6 bases at J, with 10 bases between the two ends. Written as DNA, the CDR3 is TGTGCCAGCAGCTTGGCGGTTTCAAGCAATGAGCAGTTCTTC. Protein product: CASSLAVSSNEQFF.